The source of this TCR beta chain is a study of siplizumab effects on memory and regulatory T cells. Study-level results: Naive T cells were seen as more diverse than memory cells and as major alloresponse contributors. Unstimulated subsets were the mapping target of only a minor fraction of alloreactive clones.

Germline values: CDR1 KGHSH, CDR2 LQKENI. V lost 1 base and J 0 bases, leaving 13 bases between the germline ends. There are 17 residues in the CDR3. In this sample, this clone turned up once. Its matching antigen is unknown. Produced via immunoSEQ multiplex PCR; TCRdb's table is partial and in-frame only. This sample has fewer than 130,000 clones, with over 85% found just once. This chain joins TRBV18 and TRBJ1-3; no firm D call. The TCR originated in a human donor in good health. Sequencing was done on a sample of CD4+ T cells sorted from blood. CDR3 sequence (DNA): TGTGCCAGCTCACCACTCACTAGAAGAAACTCTGGAAACACCATATATTTT. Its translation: CASSPLTRRNSGNTIYF.